A selection of T cell receptor beta chains follows, all from one sample in a study of blood T cell repertoires in COVID-19. Assay used: immunoSEQ multiplex PCR; TCRdb lists only in-frame clones, some missing. There are over 85,000 clones in the sample; approximately 86% occur only once, and less than 9% lies in the top ten. The sequencing input was peripheral blood. The source of these receptors is a man in his 60s with acute or convalescent COVID-19. Each CDR3 is given with its conserved first and last residue. D genes are given only for firm matches. Some rows have no size entry. The others give once, few or many, or a class for an expanded clone.

size: NA; J: TRBJ2-1; V: TRBV12-3/TRBV12-4; D: TRBD2; DNA: TGTGCCAGCAGTTTATGGGGGGGCAATGAGCAGTTCTTC; CDR3: CASSLWGGNEQFF
size: NA; J: TRBJ1-2; V: TRBV30; D: TRBD1; DNA: TGTGCCTGGAGGGGTGGCAGGGGGCTGTCTGGCTACACCTTC; CDR3: CAWRGGRGLSGYTF
size: NA; J: TRBJ2-7; V: TRBV2; D: NA; DNA: TGTGCCAGCAGTGAAGAGGCAGGGGCGATCAACGAGCAGTACTTC; CDR3: CASSEEAGAINEQYF
size: NA; J: TRBJ1-5; V: TRBV19; D: NA; DNA: TGTGCCAGTAGTGAAGAGACAGGCAGCAATCAGCCCCAGCATTTT; CDR3: CASSEETGSNQPQHF
size: NA; J: TRBJ2-7; V: TRBV7-2; D: TRBD1; DNA: TGTGCCAGCAGCTTAGTGGACAGGGTCCACGAGCAGTACTTC; CDR3: CASSLVDRVHEQYF
size: NA; J: TRBJ1-1; V: TRBV6-5; D: NA; DNA: TGTGCCAGCAGTTACGGGAGGTGGAACACTGAAGCTTTCTTT; CDR3: CASSYGRWNTEAFF
size: NA; J: TRBJ2-2; V: TRBV30; D: NA; DNA: TGTGCCTGGAGTGGTTATGGCGATTCCTCGAGGACCGGGGAGCTGTTTTTT; CDR3: CAWSGYGDSSRTGELFF
size: medium-sized; J: TRBJ1-1; V: TRBV7-9; D: TRBD1; DNA: TGTGCCAGCACAGGGGGCGAAATCCTTAACACTGAAGCTTTCTTT; CDR3: CASTGGEILNTEAFF
size: NA; J: TRBJ2-3; V: TRBV5-1; D: TRBD2; DNA: TGCGCCAGCAGCCCCGAAGTCCTAGCGGGGGGGGATACGCAGTATTTT; CDR3: CASSPEVLAGGDTQYF
size: once; J: TRBJ1-2; V: TRBV18; D: NA; DNA: TGTGCCAGCTCACCACTCGAGGGCTACACCTTC; CDR3: CASSPLEGYTF